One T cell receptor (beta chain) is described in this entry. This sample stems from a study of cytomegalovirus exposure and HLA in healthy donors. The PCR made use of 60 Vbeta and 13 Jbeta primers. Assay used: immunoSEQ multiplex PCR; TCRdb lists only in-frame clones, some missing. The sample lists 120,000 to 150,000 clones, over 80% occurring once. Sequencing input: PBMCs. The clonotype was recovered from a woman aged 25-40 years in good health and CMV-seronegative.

DNA of the CDR3: TGTGCCAGCAGCTTAACCGAAGGTCAGGGTTCCTATGGCTACACCTTC. It codes for CASSLTEGQGSYGYTF. The chain carries TRBV7-2 and TRBJ1-2; possible D gene TRBD1, 5 bases. Between the trimmed V and J ends, which lost 2 bases and 4 bases, there was a span of 17 bases. This CDR3 comprises 16 residues. The V gene's germline CDR1 is SGHTA and CDR2 FQGNSA.